Detailed here is one TCR beta chain. Its antigen remains unidentified. The germline gene is not matched at one end of the junction; a read error may be the cause. The CDR3 runs 11 residues from the cysteine to the phenylalanine. The entry retains the CDR3 DNA only, 33 bases that are in frame from base 1. CDR1 and CDR2, looked up from the germline V gene (reference sequence), are SEHNR and FQNEAQ. This sample was taken from a study of regulatory T cells in long-lasting Graves disease (TCRdb year 2021). Looking at the study overall: Antithyroid drugs had been taken for less than 3 months by newly diagnosed Graves' disease patients. The study was conducted in China and was registered as a clinical trial. Persistent Graves' disease patients were compared with newly diagnosed Graves' disease patients by peripheral blood TCR sequencing and RNA sequencing. A total of roughly 35 samples underwent TCR sequencing: about 13 from persistent and approximately 20 from newly diagnosed Graves' disease patients. Study-wide conclusions, independent of this receptor: More public clonotypes were shared among persistent patients (around 2,600) than among newly diagnosed patients (966). Lower TCR Shannon entropy and fewer highly expanded clones were observed in persistent Graves' disease patients than in newly diagnosed patients, which suggested clonal expansion. Sequencing and analysis were limited to the TCR beta chain. The study examined only peripheral blood because the primary lesion, thyroid tissue, could not be accessed. Persistent disease showed preferential use of TRBV28, TRBJ1-2 and TRBJ2-5, whereas newly diagnosed disease favored TRBV20-1 and TRBJ2-1. As a limitation, the authors acknowledged that the small sample size may reduce accuracy.

Preparation of the library involved multiplex PCR. Sequencing was performed on an Illumina HiSeq 4000. CDR3 regions were amplified by Arm-PCR with iRepertoire HTBI primers to construct TCR beta libraries. Before sequencing, the PCR products went through gel purification. On the study's bioinformatics: Gene usage analysis of CDR3 amino acid clonotypes used the 50 to 70 TRBV and 14 to 15 TRBJ segments found across samples. COPE and FqMerger were used to merge the filtered high-quality paired reads into contigs. BLAST was used to align contigs to IMGT TRBV, TRBD and TRBJ reference genes, with CDR3 defined following IMGT. Highly expanded clones were defined as clonotypes with a frequency above 0.1%. Shannon entropy served as the measure of repertoire diversity, while the Gini coefficient captured V-J evenness. A clonotype was considered public if more than one individual shared it. Clones were called with MiXCR by TCRdb after fastp trimmed the public reads at Q25, and only in-frame beta chains were retained. Rows merge per CDR3 protein into single entries with the most common DNA and genes. TCRdb's processing, not the study's, gives the V and J calls here. A total of 400,000 to 550,000 distinct CDR3 sequences appear in this sample, under 15% of them only once. Of the sample, approximately 15% falls within the top ten clones.

Sample time point, as interpreted from the label and publication: newly diagnosed GD, antithyroid drugs for less than 3 months. For both TCR sequencing and RNA sequencing, RNA was extracted from PBMCs using TRIzol. The diagnosis of Graves' disease followed American Thyroid Association guidelines. Patients were recruited from an endocrinology department in Xi'an, China. Each patient gave around 9.2 milliliters of peripheral blood, collected in an EDTA anticoagulant tube. PBMCs were isolated by Ficoll Paque Plus density gradient separation without further T cell sorting. An Agilent 2100 Bioanalyzer and agarose gel were used to check RNA quality, and a NanoDrop 2000 was used to measure RNA concentration. These records were also assigned to another study, of T cells in Graves' hyperthyroidism and ophthalmopathy. Taken from the second paper: A patient counted as having stable Graves' hyperthyroidism if no progression to ophthalmopathy occurred over 18 months of follow-up. The hyperthyroidism patients were between 18 and 65 years old and newly diagnosed, with a disease duration of less than 2 months. Exclusion was applied to patients with uncontrolled infections, other autoimmune diseases, pregnancy or lactation. Diagnoses were established on the basis of clinical symptoms, serum thyroxine and TRAb, thyroid ultrasound, and orbital computed tomography. The first round of RT-PCR for the TCR CDR3 was performed with the HTBI primer set and the Qiagen OneStep RT-PCR kit. Most expanded thyroid clonotypes (frequency above 0.001) were also found in blood, which suggests that blood repertoires may mirror thyroid immune responses. Ophthalmopathy was separated from stable hyperthyroidism by a 13 V-J signature model, with 85% to 90% sensitivity and approximately 81% specificity obtained in cross-validation and 80%/75% obtained in testing. In validation, the model predicted progression to ophthalmopathy with over 65% sensitivity and 72% to 85% specificity, a median of 6.5 months before onset. To identify TCR V-J signatures that set the groups apart, the researchers used a discovery cohort of about a hundred patients, made up of fewer than 50 with Graves' ophthalmopathy and 55 to 65 with stable Graves' hyperthyroidism. Prospective prediction of ophthalmopathy was tested in an independent validation cohort consisting of roughly 20 hyperthyroidism patients and some 17 patients who later progressed to ophthalmopathy. The approximately 95 discovery patients were divided at random into training and test sets in a 7:3 ratio. In roughly six Graves' hyperthyroidism patients, the study also compared T-cell repertoires from thyroid tissue with T-cell repertoires from blood. After blood sampling, hyperthyroidism patients were treated with methimazole at a starting dose of 30 mg daily, and ophthalmopathy patients were treated with high-dose intravenous methylprednisolone. Libraries were constructed in a second round of multiplex PCR, after which size selection and purification were carried out. The libraries were sequenced on an Illumina HiSeq2000 using paired-end 100 bp reads. SOAPnuke was used to process the raw data, removing reads that contained adapters or uncalled bases, had a mean Phred below 15, or lacked an exact match to the constant primer or identifier. COPE v1.2.5 was used to merge the high-quality paired reads, and each unique nucleotide sequence was defined as a clonotype. Clonotypes were aligned to IMGT TRBV, TRBD and TRBJ reference segments using MiTCR v1.1. The analysis included only V-J combinations with a frequency above 0.0001, which together covered more than 99% of the repertoires. The TCS score was defined as the ratio of F50 (clonal expansion) to E x V (chaos), calculated using BLOSUM62-based TCRdist between CDR3 peptides within each V-J. Welch's t-statistics and random forest reduced several hundred V-J features to 13, which were used in a naive Bayes classifier (R e1071). No statistical method was used to fix the sample size in advance, and group allocation was not hidden from the investigators. According to the paper, TCR Vbeta CDR3 sequencing was carried out on more than 120 peripheral blood samples, which came from 40 to 45 ophthalmopathy, about 75 hyperthyroidism and roughly 17 progressor patients.

This material consisted of peripheral blood mononuclear cells (PBMCs), taken at new diagnosis, from a patient treated with antithyroid drugs. The V gene is TRBV7-9 and the J gene is TRBJ2-1; TRBD1 matches 8 bases in the middle. The source is a woman aged 30 to 39 with Graves disease. Donor details come from another sample of the same person, matched by shared clones. The CDR3 region: CASRLDREPFF. The DNA sequence reads TGTGCCAGCAGGTTGGACAGGGAGCCGTTCTTC.